A single sample is the source of the 30 T cell receptor beta chains below, sequenced in a study of T cell responses to AZD1222 COVID-19 vaccine. Sequenced by immunoSEQ multiplex PCR; TCRdb stores in-frame clones only, minus some. The table includes 55,000 to 65,000 clones, 65% to 90% detected once. The sample in question was peripheral blood, obtained on day 0 of AZD1222 vaccination. The receptor set was obtained from an adult in good health.

The gene calls are TRBV7-2 and TRBJ2-7, with D tentatively TRBD1 (6 bases). Germline lookup yields CDR1 SGHTA and CDR2 FQGNSA. The CDR3 totals 14 residues. Trimming stripped 0 bases from V and 2 bases from J, with 8 bases between. The CDR3 nucleotides are TGTGCCAGCAGCTTAGCTGGGGGCACCTACGAGCAGTACTTC. It translates to CASSLAGGTYEQYF.

The J gene is TRBJ2-7, the V gene TRBV5-1, with TRBD2 matching 8 bases. Trimming removed 5 bases from V and 0 bases from J; junction bases left unmatched: 7. Germline V CDR1 and CDR2: SGHRS, YFSETQ. The CDR3 loop spans 15 amino acids. CDR3 in DNA: TGCGCCAGCAGGGAAAATAGCGGGAACTCCTACGAGCAGTACTTC. Translated, it gives CASRENSGNSYEQYF.

The V and J genes are TRBV3-1 (or the pseudogene TRBV3-2) and TRBJ2-3; D is uncertain. In germline, CDR1 is LGHDT, CDR2 YNNKEL (reference sequence). Between the trimmed V and J ends, which lost 0 bases and 4 bases, there was a span of 11 bases. The CDR3 sequence is 15 residues long. CDR3 in amino acids: CASSQDGGESDTQYF. CDR3 nucleotides: TGTGCCAGCAGCCAAGATGGTGGGGAATCAGATACGCAGTATTTT.

The chain links TRBV24-1 to TRBJ2-3, with unresolved D. CDR3 size: 12 residues. Germline V gives CDR1 KGHDR, CDR2 SFDVKD. V shed 4 bases and J shed 7 bases, with 8 bases lying between them. CDR3 in DNA: TGTGCCACCAGTGACCTCGGCAATACGCAGTATTTT. Its translation is CATSDLGNTQYF.

The chain is built from TRBV7-2 and TRBJ2-7; 9 nucleotides align to TRBD2. The CDR3 runs to 16 residues. Germline CDR1 reads SGHTA; CDR2 reads FQGNSA. Trimming took 2 bases from V and 5 from J; bases not matched to a gene: 10. CDR3 in DNA: TGTGCCAGCAGCTTATCCGGGACTAGCCTTTGGCACGAGCAGTACTTC. It translates to CASSLSGTSLWHEQYF.

The chain links TRBV29-1 to TRBJ2-1; D gene ambiguous. The CDR3 is 9 residues long. The V and J ends lost 1 base and 10 bases respectively, with 2 bases between them. CDR1 is SQVTM and CDR2 is ANQGSEA in the germline V gene. DNA of the CDR3: TGCAGCGTTGAAGTGGAGCAGTTCTTC. Translation gives CSVEVEQFF.

The chain has TRBV5-1 and TRBJ2-6; perhaps TRBD1 as D (5 bases). The CDR3 consists of 19 residues. Germline values: CDR1 SGHRS, CDR2 YFSETQ. The V and J ends lost 4 bases and 0 bases respectively, with 20 bases between them. The CDR3, as DNA: TGCGCCAGCAGCCCGGAGCCCCAGGGCAAGCTCTCTGGGGCCAACGTCCTGACTTTC. It specifies CASSPEPQGKLSGANVLTF.

This chain connects TRBV7-9 to TRBJ2-3, with unresolved D. The V gene lost 4 bases and the J gene lost 1 base, with 12 bases spanning the gap. This CDR3 is 15 amino acids long. Germline-derived CDR1 and CDR2 are SEHNR and FQNEAQ (reference sequence). CDR3 bases: TGTGCCAGCAGCTCCGGTCCCCTCCGCACAGATACGCAGTATTTT. Protein: CASSSGPLRTDTQYF.

V usage is TRBV6-1 and J usage is TRBJ1-1; D might be TRBD1 (5 bases). Germline CDR1 MNHNS, CDR2 SASEGT. This CDR3 contains 17 residues. V gave up 3 bases and J gave up 0 bases, with 17 bases separating them. The CDR3 here is CASSERKGMVMNTEAFF. In DNA, the CDR3 is TGTGCCAGCAGTGAGAGGAAGGGGATGGTCATGAACACTGAAGCTTTCTTT.

The CDR3 region is CASSIQGGRPEAFF. In DNA form, the CDR3 reads TGTGCCAGTAGTATACAGGGAGGGAGACCTGAAGCTTTCTTT. The chain employs TRBV19 and TRBJ1-1; a weak D match, TRBD1 (5 bases). There are 14 residues in the CDR3. V lost 2 bases, J lost 6 bases, and 13 bases lay in between. Per germline, CDR1 LNHDA and CDR2 SQIVND (reference sequence).

This rearrangement joins TRBV3-1 (or the pseudogene TRBV3-2) to TRBJ1-6; D may be TRBD1 (5 bases). The CDR3 has 15 residues. Trimming removed 4 bases from V and 5 bases from J, with 12 bases in between. Germline-derived CDR1 and CDR2 are LGHDT and YNNKEL (reference sequence). The CDR3 region is CASSLRTPDNSPLHF. In DNA, the CDR3 is TGTGCCAGCAGCCTGAGGACACCGGATAATTCACCCCTCCACTTT.

V gene TRBV19 combines with J gene TRBJ1-4; D remains unclear. Germline V CDR1 and CDR2: LNHDA, SQIVND (reference sequence). The CDR3 spans 14 residues. Trimming took off 3 bases at V and 4 bases at J, with 9 bases between the two ends. The CDR3 sequence: CASSIWQNNEKLFF. The CDR3 coding sequence is TGTGCCAGTAGTATCTGGCAGAATAATGAAAAACTGTTTTTT. Full variable domain (rest looked up from reference TRBV19 and TRBJ1-4): DGGITQSPKYLFRKEGQNVTLSCEQNLNHDAMYWYRQDPGQGLRLIYYSQIVNDFQKGDIAEGYSVSREKKESFPLTVTSAQKNPTAFYLCASSIWQNNEKLFFGSGTQLSVL.

This chain connects TRBV2 to TRBJ1-3, with D tentatively TRBD1 (5 bases). Per germline, CDR1 SNHLY and CDR2 FYNNEI. This CDR3 is 17 amino acids long. V lost 1 base and J lost 0, with 13 bases in between. The CDR3 DNA reads TGTGCCAGCAGTGAAGAGGTAGTCACAGGCTCTGGAAACACCATATATTTT. Its translation is CASSEEVVTGSGNTIYF.

This sequence joins TRBV25-1 and TRBJ2-4; a weak D match, TRBD2 (5 bases). With 5 bases removed from V and 9 bases from J, the gap between germline ends came to 14 bases. The CDR3 runs 13 residues. Germline CDR1 reads MGHDK; CDR2 reads SYGVNS. CDR3 residues: CASSNGNRGIQYF. The CDR3 nucleotides read TGTGCCAGCAGTAACGGGAACCGGGGCATTCAGTACTTC. The full variable domain, its missing parts supplied by reference TRBV25-1 and TRBJ2-4, is EADIYQTPRYLVIGTGKKITLECSQTMGHDKMYWYQQDPGMELHLIHYSYGVNSTEKGDLSSESTVSRIRTEHFPLTLESARPSHTSQYLCASSNGNRGIQYFGAGTRLSVL.

V and J are TRBV9 and TRBJ2-2; the D gene is possibly TRBD1 (6 bases). Germline V gene lookup returns CDR1 SGDLS and CDR2 YYNGEE. Trimming cost V 6 bases and J 1 base, with 10 bases left between them. The CDR3 contains 14 residues. The CDR3: CASKPGQNTGELFF. For the CDR3, the DNA is TGTGCCAGCAAACCGGGACAGAACACCGGGGAGCTGTTTTTT.

V gene TRBV7-9 combines with J gene TRBJ1-2; TRBD1 aligns across 12 bases. V was pared by 4 bases and J by 7 bases, with 7 bases of the junction left unmatched. CDR3 length: 15 amino acids. Germline V gives CDR1 SEHNR, CDR2 FQNEAQ (reference sequence). The CDR3, as DNA: TGTGCCAGCAGCTCCACCGGGACAGGGGGCTCTGGCTACACCTTC. This translates into CASSSTGTGGSGYTF.

The chain combines TRBV4-1 with TRBJ1-5, with D uncertain. The CDR3 is 12 amino acids. V was clipped by 1 base and J by 9 bases, with 7 bases between them. CDR1 and CDR2 from the germline V gene are MGHRA and YSYEKL. The CDR3 DNA sequence: TGCGCCAGCAGCCAAGGTGTTGGGCCCCAGCATTTT. Protein sequence: CASSQGVGPQHF.

V and J are TRBV6-5 and TRBJ1-2; weak D call: TRBD1 (6 bases). Germline V gene lookup returns CDR1 MNHEY and CDR2 SVGAGI. Deletions cut 2 bases from V and 0 bases from J, with 10 bases between. CDR3 length equals 15 residues. CDR3 bases: TGTGCCAGCAGTTACAGGACAGTAGCTAACTATGGCTACACCTTC. The encoded protein is CASSYRTVANYGYTF.

This chain links TRBV30 with TRBJ1-5; D perhaps matches TRBD1 (6 bases). The CDR3 spans 13 residues. Germline CDR1 reads GTSNPN; CDR2 reads SVGIG (reference sequence). V was pared by 0 bases and J by 6 bases, with 9 bases between. The CDR3 bases are TGTGCCTGGAGTGTACCAGGGGTTCAGCCCCAGCATTTT. It encodes CAWSVPGVQPQHF.

CDR3 bases: TGTGCCAGCAGTTCCTACGGGTCCAACACTGAAGCTTTCTTT. This translates into CASSSYGSNTEAFF. The chain has TRBV6-5 and TRBJ1-1; D remains unclear. V was clipped by 4 bases and J by 2 bases, with 11 bases between them. The CDR3 has 14 residues. Germline CDR1 and CDR2: MNHEY and SVGAGI.

V is TRBV9 and J is TRBJ2-1; TRBD2 aligns across 11 bases. V lost 0 bases and J lost 6; bases outside the gene matches: 8. Looked up from germline, CDR1 is SGDLS and CDR2 is YYNGEE. The CDR3 is 17 residues long. The CDR3 nucleotides are TGTGCCAGCAGCGTAGAGCTAGCGGGGGGACAAGGCAATGAGCAGTTCTTC. Its translation is CASSVELAGGQGNEQFF.

The J gene is TRBJ2-5, the V gene TRBV9, with 13 nucleotides matching TRBD2. V lost 6 bases to trimming and J lost 2 bases; unmatched junction nucleotides: 4. This CDR3 has 15 residues. In germline, CDR1 is SGDLS, CDR2 YYNGEE. The CDR3 DNA follows: TGTGCCAGCACAAGACTAGCGGGGGGACAAGAGACCCAGTACTTC. Translated, it gives CASTRLAGGQETQYF.

This chain uses TRBV2 with TRBJ1-5, with D hard to call. This CDR3 is 13 amino acids long. Germline V gene data show CDR1 as SNHLY and CDR2 as FYNNEI. Trimming stripped 3 bases from V and 6 bases from J, with 9 bases between. This chain's CDR3 is CASSEAGGQPQHF. CDR3 sequence (DNA): TGTGCCAGCAGTGAGGCGGGAGGTCAGCCCCAGCATTTT.

This sequence joins TRBV5-8 and TRBJ2-3, with D unresolved. Germline assignment: CDR1 SGHTS and CDR2 YDEGEE. Trimming pared 0 bases from V and 0 bases from J, leaving 11 bases between. The CDR3 is 16 amino acids. The CDR3 region is CASSLDADRSTDTQYF. CDR3 nucleotides: TGTGCCAGCAGCTTGGATGCTGACCGTAGCACAGATACGCAGTATTTT. Full variable domain (rest looked up from reference TRBV5-8 and TRBJ2-3): EAGVTQSPTHLIKTRGQQATLRCSPISGHTSVYWYQQALGLGLQFLLWYDEGEERNRGNFPPRFSGRQFPNYSSELNVNALELEDSALYLCASSLDADRSTDTQYFGPGTRLTVL.

The V gene is TRBV19, the J gene TRBJ2-2; 8 bases agree with TRBD1. The CDR3 is made up of 14 amino acids. CDR1 LNHDA and CDR2 SQIVND come from the germline V gene (reference sequence). The V gene end was trimmed by 1 base and the J gene end by 8 bases; junction bases not matched to a gene: 3. In DNA form, the CDR3 reads TGTGCCAGTAGTATAGGCAGGGGGCGAGGGGAGCTGTTTTTT. It is translated as CASSIGRGRGELFF.

This chain connects TRBV29-1 to TRBJ1-2, with 8 bases matching TRBD1. V was pared by 1 base and J by 7 bases, with 5 bases of the junction left unmatched. The germline V gene encodes CDR1 SQVTM and CDR2 ANQGSEA. CDR3 size: 13 residues. CDR3 amino acids: CSVEVQGAGGYTF. The CDR3 nucleotides read TGCAGCGTTGAAGTTCAGGGGGCTGGTGGCTACACCTTC.

This CDR3 reads CASPPNPTEAFF. As DNA, the CDR3 is TGCGCCAGCCCCCCCAACCCCACTGAAGCTTTCTTT. V is TRBV10-1 and J is TRBJ1-1, with D unresolved. Trimming removed 8 bases at V and 4 bases at J, with 11 bases between. This CDR3 is 12 amino acids long. Germline V gene data show CDR1 as WNHNN and CDR2 as SYGVQD (reference sequence).

The CDR3 DNA sequence: TGTGCCAGCAGTTACGGGATCTCGGGAAACACCATATATTTT. Its translation is CASSYGISGNTIYF. The V call is TRBV6-5, the J call TRBJ1-3; D gene ambiguous. This CDR3 is built from 14 residues. The ends were cut back, 2 bases at V and 4 bases at J, with 9 bases in the middle. The germline V gene encodes CDR1 MNHEY and CDR2 SVGAGI.

V gene TRBV30 combines with J gene TRBJ2-5; D not certain. The CDR3 covers 13 residues. Trimming took 1 base from V and 9 from J, leaving 15 bases between them. Germline assignment: CDR1 GTSNPN and CDR2 SVGIG (reference sequence). The CDR3 DNA reads TGTGCCTGGAGTGCCCGAAGTCTATTGGCCCAGTACTTC. It is translated as CAWSARSLLAQYF.

The chain combines TRBV7-6 with TRBJ1-1; D not resolved. The CDR3 totals 15 residues. Trimming stripped 1 base from V and 1 base from J, with 10 bases between. CDR1 and CDR2 (germline): SGHVS, FNYEAQ. CDR3 in DNA: TGTGCCAGCAGCTTAGGGGTCAGGACGAACACTGAAGCTTTCTTT. This encodes CASSLGVRTNTEAFF.